These T cell receptor beta chains were read from a single sample in a study of blood T cell repertoires in COVID-19. Generated by immunoSEQ multiplex PCR, the TCRdb table keeps only in-frame clones and is missing some. The repertoire holds fewer than 250,000 clones, roughly 84% seen once, with about 20% in the top ten. The sequencing input was peripheral blood. These receptors all stem from a man aged 30 to 45 with active or convalescent COVID-19. Both conserved end residues are part of each CDR3. A D gene is named only where the DNA matches it firmly. A row's size may be missing; if present it is once, few, many or a size class.

many,-,TRBJ2-1,15,TRBV7-2,CASSLGGGGYNEQFF,TGTGCCAGCAGCTTGGGGGGAGGAGGCTACAATGAGCAGTTCTTC
-,-,TRBJ2-7,13,TRBV6-5,CATRGSGTYEQYF,TGTGCCACCCGGGGTAGCGGCACCTACGAGCAGTACTTC
once,-,TRBJ2-7,13,TRBV18,CASSVEGPYEQYF,TGTGCCAGCTCAGTCGAGGGCCCCTACGAGCAGTACTTC
few,TRBD1,TRBJ1-2,14,TRBV28,CASNRGGNPLGYTF,TGTGCCAGCAACCGAGGGGGCAATCCGCTTGGCTACACCTTC
-,TRBD1,TRBJ2-5,14,TRBV9,CASSPGTGHETQYF,TGTGCCAGCAGCCCTGGGACAGGCCACGAGACCCAGTACTTC
-,-,TRBJ2-7,14,TRBV2,CASSLGPPTYEQYF,TGTGCCAGCAGCCTGGGCCCACCAACCTACGAGCAGTACTTC
-,TRBD2,TRBJ2-7,18,TRBV7-9,CASSLRKGVSGSPYEQYF,TGTGCCAGCAGCTTACGGAAGGGGGTGAGCGGGAGTCCCTACGAGCAGTACTTC
-,TRBD2,TRBJ2-5,21,TRBV6-6,CASSLRSYPGYASGGQETQYF,TGTGCCAGCAGCCTTAGGTCATATCCGGGATATGCTAGCGGGGGCCAAGAGACCCAGTACTTC
-,-,TRBJ1-5,14,TRBV18,CASSPSAGNQPQHF,TGTGCCAGCTCACCTTCAGCGGGAAATCAGCCCCAGCATTTT
-,TRBD2,TRBJ2-7,14,TRBV10-3,CAISVGTSGYEQYF,TGTGCCATCAGTGTGGGGACTAGCGGGTACGAGCAGTACTTC
-,-,TRBJ1-5,13,TRBV5-1,CASSLGGLQPQHF,TGCGCCAGCAGCTTGGGAGGGCTTCAGCCCCAGCATTTT
-,-,TRBJ1-1,11,TRBV20-1,CRGHTNTEAFF,TGCAGAGGACATACGAACACTGAAGCTTTCTTT
-,-,TRBJ1-5,17,TRBV19,CASSIPEGAYSNQPQHF,TGTGCCAGTAGTATTCCTGAGGGAGCTTATAGCAATCAGCCCCAGCATTTT
-,TRBD2,TRBJ2-7,14,TRBV7-2,CASSLLAGVIEQYF,TGTGCCAGCAGCTTACTAGCGGGAGTGATCGAGCAGTACTTC
-,-,TRBJ2-3,10,TRBV20-1,CSGGTDTQYF,TGCAGTGGAGGCACAGATACGCAGTATTTT
-,TRBD1,TRBJ2-1,15,TRBV2,CASVTGTGIHNEQFF,TGTGCCAGCGTCACCGGGACAGGGATCCACAATGAGCAGTTCTTC